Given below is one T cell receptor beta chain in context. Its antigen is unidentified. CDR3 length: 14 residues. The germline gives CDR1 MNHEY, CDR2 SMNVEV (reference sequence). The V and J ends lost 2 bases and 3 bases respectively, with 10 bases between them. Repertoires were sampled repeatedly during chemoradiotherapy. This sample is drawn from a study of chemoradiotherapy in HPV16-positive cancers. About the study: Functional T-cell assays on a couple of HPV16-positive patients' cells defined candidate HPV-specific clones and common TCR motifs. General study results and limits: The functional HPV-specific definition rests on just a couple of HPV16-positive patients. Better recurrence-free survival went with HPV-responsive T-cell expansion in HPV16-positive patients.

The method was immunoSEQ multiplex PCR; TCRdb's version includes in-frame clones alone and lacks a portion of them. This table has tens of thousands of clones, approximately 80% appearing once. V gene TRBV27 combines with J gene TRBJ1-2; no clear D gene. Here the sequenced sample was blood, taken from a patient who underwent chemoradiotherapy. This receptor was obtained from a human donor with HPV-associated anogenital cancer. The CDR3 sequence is CASSLTPDYYGYTF. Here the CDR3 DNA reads TGTGCCAGCAGTTTAACCCCCGATTACTATGGCTACACCTTC.